Presented here are 9 T cell receptor beta chains from one specimen sequenced in a study of blood T cells in healthy people across ages. The second PCR ran roughly 6 to 11 cycles with a sample-barcoded 5' primer and J-beta primers. A single record per CDR3 protein comes from TCRdb applying MiXCR to the 5' RACE reads. The repertoire holds about a million distinct CDR3 sequences, with roughly 51% as singletons. Material: blood. These receptors all stem from a woman aged 60-70 years in good health.

The CDR3 sequence is CASSEFGAYGYTF. CDR3 bases: TGTGCCAGCAGTGAGTTCGGGGCCTATGGCTACACCTTC. This chain joins TRBV28 and TRBJ1-2; D may be TRBD1 (5 bases). Deletions cut 5 bases from V and 4 bases from J, with 11 bases between. Germline CDR1 and CDR2: MDHEN and SYDVKM. The CDR3 runs to 13 residues.

The J gene is TRBJ2-1, the V gene TRBV2, with D hard to call. The V gene's germline CDR1 is SNHLY and CDR2 FYNNEI. The CDR3 consists of 14 residues. Trimming took 1 base from V and 7 from J, leaving 11 bases between them. Written as DNA, the CDR3 is TGTGCCAGCAGTGAAGAGACCCTCTCAAATGAGCAGTTCTTC. As protein: CASSEETLSNEQFF.

V gene TRBV7-2 combines with J gene TRBJ2-6; D remains ambiguous. V lost 8 bases, J lost 0 bases, and 8 bases lay in between. The CDR3 is 14 residues long. CDR1 is SGHTA and CDR2 is FQGNSA in the germline V gene. CDR3 in amino acids: CASARDSGANVLTF. The CDR3 DNA sequence: TGTGCCAGCGCAAGGGACTCTGGGGCCAACGTCCTGACTTTC.

V usage is TRBV29-1 and J usage is TRBJ2-2, with D perhaps TRBD2 (7 bases). The CDR3 is 14 amino acids. The germline V gene has CDR1 SQVTM and CDR2 ANQGSEA. V was pared by 4 bases and J by 4 bases, with 13 bases between. The CDR3 nucleotides read TGCAGCGTTGGAGGGGGGGTCGGCACCGGGGAGCTGTTTTTT. Its protein is CSVGGGVGTGELFF.

The chain recombines TRBV27 with TRBJ2-4, with a weak D call TRBD2 (5 bases). The J call may be mistaken, given a closer DNA end match to TRBJ2-7. CDR3 length: 15 residues. Germline lookup yields CDR1 MNHEY and CDR2 SMNVEV (reference sequence). DNA of the CDR3: TGTGCCAGCAGTTGGTCCCGGGGTGGAAGGCACGAGCAGTACTTC. Translation: CASSWSRGGRHEQYF.

The CDR3 is CATSDLGGEETQYF. Here the CDR3 DNA reads TGTGCCACCAGTGATTTGGGGGGAGAGGAGACCCAGTACTTC. The V gene is TRBV24-1, the J gene TRBJ2-5, with D perhaps TRBD1 or TRBD2 (5 bases each). CDR3 length: 14 amino acids. Germline V gene sequence: CDR1 KGHDR, CDR2 SFDVKD. V was trimmed by 0 bases and J by 5 bases, leaving 9 bases between them.

This clonotype has a handful of counts. V gene TRBV28 combines with J gene TRBJ2-1; D uncertain. Trimming pared 6 bases from V and 8 bases from J, leaving 5 bases between. Germline CDR1 reads MDHEN; CDR2 reads SYDVKM. The CDR3 length is 10 residues. The CDR3 reads CASRHDEQFF. DNA of the CDR3: TGTGCCAGCAGACATGATGAGCAGTTCTTC. Variable domain in full (rest from reference TRBV28 and TRBJ2-1): DVKVTQSSRYLVKRTGEKVFLECVQDMDHENMFWYRQDPGLGLRLIYFSYDVKMKEKGDIPEGYSVSREKKERFSLILESASTNQTSMYLCASRHDEQFFGPGTRLTVL.

The V and J genes are TRBV9 and TRBJ2-3; tentative D call: TRBD2 (6 bases). This CDR3 region has 17 residues. CDR1 and CDR2 from the germline V gene are SGDLS and YYNGEE. The V and J ends lost 0 bases and 4 bases respectively, with 18 bases between them. The CDR3 nucleotides read TGTGCCAGCAGCGTAGAGGGAGGCAGCCCTTGGGCAGATACGCAGTATTTT. It specifies CASSVEGGSPWADTQYF.

This chain's CDR3 is CSAQGLASITYNEQFF. The CDR3 DNA sequence: TGCAGTGCTCAGGGACTAGCGTCAATTACTTACAATGAGCAGTTCTTC. This chain connects TRBV20-1 to TRBJ2-1; the match to TRBD2 covers 10 bases. CDR1 is DFQATT, CDR2 SNEGSKA, per germline (reference sequence). The CDR3 covers 16 residues. J was trimmed by 4 bases and V by 5 bases; bases with no gene match: 11.